This is a list of T cell receptor beta chains from one sample in a study of long-term antiretroviral therapy in people with HIV. Clones were read by immunoSEQ multiplex PCR, and TCRdb kept only the in-frame ones, dropping some. This sample has about 15,000 clones, with roughly four fifths found just once. The input for sequencing was unsorted PBMCs, taken 0.1 years after starting antiretroviral therapy. Every receptor here comes from a man aged 18 to 30 with HIV. CDR3s include the opening cysteine and the closing phenylalanine or tryptophan. A D gene is named only where the DNA matches it firmly. The size of a clone is reported for some rows only, either as once, few or many, or as a class for expanded clones.

size,V,D,J,DNA,CDR3
-,TRBV5-4,-,TRBJ2-1,TGTGCCAGCAGCCCTGAAGTGGAACTTACCTCCTACAATGAGCAGTTCTTC,CASSPEVELTSYNEQFF
-,TRBV11-1,TRBD2,TRBJ2-1,TGTGCCAGCAGCCCGACTAGCGGGATCACCTACAATGAGCAGTTCTTC,CASSPTSGITYNEQFF
-,TRBV19,-,TRBJ1-5,TGTGCTACAGGGTCTAGCAATCAGCCCCAGCATTTT,CATGSSNQPQHF
-,TRBV5-6,-,TRBJ2-5,TGTGCCAGCAGCCTTAGGGGGGACGAAGAGACCCAGTACTTC,CASSLRGDEETQYF
-,TRBV2,-,TRBJ2-4,TGTGCCACCCTGGGGACGGCTGGGGATCTAGCCAAAAACATTCAGTACTTC,CATLGTAGDLAKNIQYF
-,TRBV6-6,-,TRBJ2-3,TGTGCCAGCAGAACTCCAAGCGGAGATTTCACAGATACGCAGTATTTT,CASRTPSGDFTDTQYF
-,TRBV6-8,-,TRBJ1-2,TGTGCCAGCAGTTCTGGTGGCTACACCTTC,CASSSGGYTF
medium-sized,TRBV7-8,TRBD1,TRBJ2-2,TGTGCCAGCGGGGGACAGGGGTACACCGGGGAGCTGTTTTTT,CASGGQGYTGELFF
-,TRBV6-5,TRBD1,TRBJ1-2,TGTGCCAGCAGACGACAGGGCGAAGTCTATGGCTACACCTTC,CASRRQGEVYGYTF
-,TRBV6-5,-,TRBJ1-4,TGTGCCAGCAGTTACGGCACTAATGAAAAACTGTTTTTT,CASSYGTNEKLFF
once,TRBV4-1,TRBD2,TRBJ2-1,TGCGCCAGCAGCCAACCGGGACTAGCGGGGGTCAGGAATGAGCAGTTCTTC,CASSQPGLAGVRNEQFF
-,TRBV7-9,-,TRBJ1-2,TGTGCCACCAGAGACACCGAAGGCTATGGCTACACCTTC,CATRDTEGYGYTF
-,TRBV5-6,-,TRBJ2-2,TGTGCCAGCAGCTCCCTCTACACCGGGGAGCTGTTTTTT,CASSSLYTGELFF
once,TRBV7-8,TRBD1,TRBJ2-7,TGTGCCAGCAGCATCGGACAGGGTTCGTACGAGCAGTACTTC,CASSIGQGSYEQYF
-,TRBV7-6,-,TRBJ2-7,TGTGCCAGCAGCTGGTCTGGCTCTGGCGAGCAGTACTTC,CASSWSGSGEQYF
-,TRBV29-1,-,TRBJ2-7,TGCAGCGTTGGTGACAGCTCCTACGAGCAGTACTTC,CSVGDSSYEQYF
once,TRBV7-9,-,TRBJ2-2,TGTGCCAGGCAAGGAGACGGGGGGCTCGACACCGGGGAGCTGTTTTTT,CARQGDGGLDTGELFF
-,TRBV7-2,TRBD2,TRBJ2-4,TGTGCCAGCAGCTCGAAACCGGCTAGCGGGGGGGCTTCCAAAAACATTCAGTACTTC,CASSSKPASGGASKNIQYF
-,TRBV13,-,TRBJ1-4,TGTGCCAGCAGCGCCCGGGACACTCATTCTGCAACTAATGAAAAACTGTTTTTT,CASSARDTHSATNEKLFF
-,TRBV7-9,-,TRBJ1-3,TGTGCCAGCAGCTTCCCAACCACCTCTGGAAACACCATATATTTT,CASSFPTTSGNTIYF
-,TRBV29-1,-,TRBJ1-1,TGCAGCGTTATCGAGGGCCACACTGAAGCTTTCTTT,CSVIEGHTEAFF
-,TRBV7-8,-,TRBJ2-6,TGTGCCAGCAGCACAACGAACAGGGATCCTTCGGTTTGGGGGGCCAACGTCCTGACTTTC,CASSTTNRDPSVWGANVLTF
-,TRBV6-6,-,TRBJ1-4,TGTGCCAGCAGTTACTCGACGGTTAATGAAAAACTGTTTTTT,CASSYSTVNEKLFF
-,TRBV2,-,TRBJ2-2,TGTGCCAGCAGCGGTAGGACAGCGAACACCGGGGAGCTGTTTTTT,CASSGRTANTGELFF
-,TRBV7-2,TRBD1,TRBJ2-5,TGTGCCAGCAGGAGGACAGGGGACCGCCAAGAGACCCAGTACTTC,CASRRTGDRQETQYF
few,TRBV27,-,TRBJ2-7,TGTGCCAGCAGTTTATCAGGGGACGAGCAGTACTTC,CASSLSGDEQYF
-,TRBV5-1,TRBD1,TRBJ2-7,TGCGCCAGCAGCCGGGACGACAGGGGGTGGGACGAGCAGTACTTC,CASSRDDRGWDEQYF
-,TRBV18,-,TRBJ2-1,TGTGCCACCACGAAAGGGGAGTTACATTACAATGAGCAGTTCTTC,CATTKGELHYNEQFF
-,TRBV18,-,TRBJ2-2,TGTGCCAGCTCACCTAGGATGAACACCGGGGAGCTGTTTTTT,CASSPRMNTGELFF
-,TRBV2,-,TRBJ1-1,TGTGCCAGCAGTGAAGGGACTGGGGGAACTGAAGCTTTCTTT,CASSEGTGGTEAFF
-,TRBV10-2,-,TRBJ1-1,TGCGCCAGTTCCCGGACAGCTGAAGCTTTCTTT,CASSRTAEAFF
-,TRBV5-1,TRBD1,TRBJ2-4,TGCGCCAGCGCGTTACAGGGGCTTGGGGCCAAAAACATTCAGTACTTC,CASALQGLGAKNIQYF
-,TRBV14,-,TRBJ2-7,TGTGCCAGCAGCCAAGATTCGATAGGCCTCTACGAGCAGTACTTT,CASSQDSIGLYEQYF
-,TRBV6-1,TRBD1,TRBJ2-3,TGTGCCAGCAGTGAAGGGACAGGGTTGGTAGATACGCAGTATTTT,CASSEGTGLVDTQYF
-,TRBV7-9,-,TRBJ1-1,TGTGCCAGCAGCTTTCTGGGTGGGACTGAAGCTTTCTTT,CASSFLGGTEAFF
-,TRBV28,TRBD1,TRBJ1-1,TGTGCCAGCAGGCAACCGGGACAGGGCACTAATGAAGCTTTCTTT,CASRQPGQGTNEAFF
-,TRBV7-9,-,TRBJ1-2,TGTGCCAGCAGCTGGAACCGGGGCTACACCTTC,CASSWNRGYTF
few,TRBV4-2,TRBD1,TRBJ1-5,TGTGCCAGCAGCTATGACAGGGGGGACGATCAGCCCCAGCATTTT,CASSYDRGDDQPQHF
-,TRBV7-2,TRBD1,TRBJ2-1,TGTGCCAGCAGCCAAAAGACAGGGCTCCATGAGCAGTTCTTC,CASSQKTGLHEQFF
few,TRBV19,-,TRBJ1-2,TGTGCCAGTAGTATGTCACGGGACAACTATGGCTACACCTTC,CASSMSRDNYGYTF
-,TRBV4-1,TRBD1,TRBJ1-3,TGCGCCAGCAGCCAACCGACAGGGTCCTATAGAAACACCATATATTTT,CASSQPTGSYRNTIYF
-,TRBV6-1,-,TRBJ1-1,TGTGCCAGCAGTGAAGCCCGGGGGCTAGGAAACACTGAAGCTTTCTTT,CASSEARGLGNTEAFF